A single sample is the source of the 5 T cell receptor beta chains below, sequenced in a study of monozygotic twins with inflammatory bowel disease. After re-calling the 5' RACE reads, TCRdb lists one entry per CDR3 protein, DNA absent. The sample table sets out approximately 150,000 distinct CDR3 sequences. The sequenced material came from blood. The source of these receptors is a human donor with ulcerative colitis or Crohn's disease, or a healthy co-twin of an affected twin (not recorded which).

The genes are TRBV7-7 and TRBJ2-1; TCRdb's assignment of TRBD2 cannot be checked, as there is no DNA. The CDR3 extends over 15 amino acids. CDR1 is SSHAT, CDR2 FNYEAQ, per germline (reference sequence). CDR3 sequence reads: CASSLARGKQYEQFF.

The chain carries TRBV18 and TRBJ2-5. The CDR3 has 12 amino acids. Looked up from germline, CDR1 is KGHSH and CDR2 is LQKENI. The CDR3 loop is CASSPGMGTQYF.

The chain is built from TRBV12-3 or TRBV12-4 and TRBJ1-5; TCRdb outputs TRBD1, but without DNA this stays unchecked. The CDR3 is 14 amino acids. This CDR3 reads CASSLRDRGQPQHF.

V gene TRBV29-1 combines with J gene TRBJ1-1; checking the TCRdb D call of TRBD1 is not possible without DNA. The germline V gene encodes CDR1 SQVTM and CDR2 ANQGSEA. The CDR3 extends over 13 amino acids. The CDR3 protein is CSVGGHMNTEAFF.

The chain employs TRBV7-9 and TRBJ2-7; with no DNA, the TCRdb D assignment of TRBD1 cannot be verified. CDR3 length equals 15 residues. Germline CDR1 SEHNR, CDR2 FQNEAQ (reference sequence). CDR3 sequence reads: CASSSEPGDPYEQYF.